This T cell receptor beta chain was captured in a study of blood T cell repertoires in COVID-19. Across the study: From the United States, Italy and Spain came samples of acute and convalescent COVID-19. T cells, B-cell-depleted T cells, or PBMCs supplied cDNA or gDNA.

The CDR3 covers 13 residues. CDR1 SGHKS and CDR2 YYEKEE come from the germline V gene (reference sequence). V lost 4 bases to trimming and J lost 4 bases; unmatched junction nucleotides: 5. How the authors handled the data: Amplification of reference gene primers was used by the study to estimate nucleated cell counts. Using immunoSEQ multiplex PCR, the repertoire was profiled, and TCRdb retains in-frame clones only, with some absent. V and J calls plus clone size are reproduced from that table; the DNA served to infer D and trimming. Among roughly 100,000 clones, around 90% were seen once, and the ten largest hold around 4%.

This chain links TRBV5-5 with TRBJ2-7; the match to TRBD1 covers 7 bases. The source material was peripheral blood. This clonotype was sampled from a man aged 18 to 29 with acute or convalescent COVID-19. The CDR3 sequence is CASSTGQLYEQYF. The CDR3 DNA reads as TGTGCCAGCAGCACGGGACAGTTATACGAGCAGTACTTC.